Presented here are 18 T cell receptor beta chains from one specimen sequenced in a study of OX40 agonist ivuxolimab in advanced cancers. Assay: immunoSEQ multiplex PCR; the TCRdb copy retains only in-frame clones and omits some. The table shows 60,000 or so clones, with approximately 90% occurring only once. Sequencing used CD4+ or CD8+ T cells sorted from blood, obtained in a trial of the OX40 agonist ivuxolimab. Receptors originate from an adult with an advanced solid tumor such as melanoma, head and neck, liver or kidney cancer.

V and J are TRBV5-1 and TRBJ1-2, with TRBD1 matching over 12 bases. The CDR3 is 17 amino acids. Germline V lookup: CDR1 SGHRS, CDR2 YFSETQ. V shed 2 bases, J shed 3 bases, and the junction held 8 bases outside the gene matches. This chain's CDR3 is CASSFSGTGGGYYGYTF. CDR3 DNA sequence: TGCGCCAGCAGCTTCTCCGGGACAGGGGGCGGGTACTATGGCTACACCTTC. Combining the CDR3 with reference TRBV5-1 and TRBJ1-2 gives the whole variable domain KAGVTQTPRYLIKTRGQQVTLSCSPISGHRSVSWYQQTPGQGLQFLFEYFSETQRNKGNFPGRFSGRQFSNSRSEMNVSTLELGDSALYLCASSFSGTGGGYYGYTFGSGTRLTVV.

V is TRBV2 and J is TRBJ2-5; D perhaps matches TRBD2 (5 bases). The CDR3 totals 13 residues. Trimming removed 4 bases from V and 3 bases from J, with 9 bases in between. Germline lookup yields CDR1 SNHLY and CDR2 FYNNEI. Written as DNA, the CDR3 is TGTGCCAGCAGTGCGGTAGCGAAAGAGACCCAGTACTTC. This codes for CASSAVAKETQYF.

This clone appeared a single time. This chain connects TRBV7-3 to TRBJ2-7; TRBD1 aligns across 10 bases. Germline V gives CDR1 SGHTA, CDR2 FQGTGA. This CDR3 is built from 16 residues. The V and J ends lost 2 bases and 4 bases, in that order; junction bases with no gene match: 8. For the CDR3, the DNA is TGTGCCAGCAGCTTACAGTCGACAGGGGGCAAGTACGAGCAGTACTTC. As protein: CASSLQSTGGKYEQYF.

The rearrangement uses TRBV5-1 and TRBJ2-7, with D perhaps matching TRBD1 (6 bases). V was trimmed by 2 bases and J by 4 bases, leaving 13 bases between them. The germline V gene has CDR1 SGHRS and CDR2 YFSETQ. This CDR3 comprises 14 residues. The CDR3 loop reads CASSFTTTGYEQYF. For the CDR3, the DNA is TGCGCCAGCAGCTTTACCACTACAGGGTACGAGCAGTACTTC.

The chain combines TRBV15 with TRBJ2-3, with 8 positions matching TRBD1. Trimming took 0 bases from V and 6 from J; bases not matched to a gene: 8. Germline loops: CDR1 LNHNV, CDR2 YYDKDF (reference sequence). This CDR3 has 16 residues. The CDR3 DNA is TGTGCCACCAGCAGAGATATGGCAGGGGGCAAGGATACGCAGTATTTT. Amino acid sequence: CATSRDMAGGKDTQYF.

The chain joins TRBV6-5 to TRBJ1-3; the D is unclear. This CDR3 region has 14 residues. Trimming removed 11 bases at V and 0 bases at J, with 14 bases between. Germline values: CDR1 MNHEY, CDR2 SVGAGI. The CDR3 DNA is TGTGCCGCAGGCGAGCGCCGCTCTGGAAACACCATATATTTT. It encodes CAAGERRSGNTIYF.

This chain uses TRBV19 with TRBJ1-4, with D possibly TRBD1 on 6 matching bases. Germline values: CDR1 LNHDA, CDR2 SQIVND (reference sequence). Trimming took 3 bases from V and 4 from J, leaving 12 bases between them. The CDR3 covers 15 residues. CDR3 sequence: CASSIMGANNEKLFF. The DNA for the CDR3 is TGTGCCAGTAGTATTATGGGGGCAAATAATGAAAAACTGTTTTTT.

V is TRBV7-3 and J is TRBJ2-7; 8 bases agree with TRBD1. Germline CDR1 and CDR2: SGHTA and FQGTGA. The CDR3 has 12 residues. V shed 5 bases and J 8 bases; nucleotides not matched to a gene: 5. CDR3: CASSHTGGKQYF. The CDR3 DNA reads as TGTGCCAGCAGCCACACAGGGGGAAAGCAGTACTTC.

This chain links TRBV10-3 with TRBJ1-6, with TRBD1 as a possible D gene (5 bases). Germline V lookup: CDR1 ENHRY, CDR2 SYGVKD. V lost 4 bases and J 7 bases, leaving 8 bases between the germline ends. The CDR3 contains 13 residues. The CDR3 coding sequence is TGTGCCATCAGTGGAGGGGACAATTCACCCCTCCACTTT. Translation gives CAISGGDNSPLHF.

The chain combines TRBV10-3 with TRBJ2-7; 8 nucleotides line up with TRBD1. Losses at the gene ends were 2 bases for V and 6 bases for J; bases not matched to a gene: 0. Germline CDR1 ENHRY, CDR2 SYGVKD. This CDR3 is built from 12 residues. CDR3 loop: CAISETGGEQYF. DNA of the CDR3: TGTGCCATCAGTGAGACAGGGGGCGAGCAGTACTTC.

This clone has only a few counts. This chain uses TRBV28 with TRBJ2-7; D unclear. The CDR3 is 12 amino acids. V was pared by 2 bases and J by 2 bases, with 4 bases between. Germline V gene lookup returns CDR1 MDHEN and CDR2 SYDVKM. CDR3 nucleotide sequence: TGTGCCAGCAGTTTAGGGACCTACGAGCAGTACTTC. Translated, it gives CASSLGTYEQYF. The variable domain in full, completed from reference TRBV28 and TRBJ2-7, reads DVKVTQSSRYLVKRTGEKVFLECVQDMDHENMFWYRQDPGLGLRLIYFSYDVKMKEKGDIPEGYSVSREKKERFSLILESASTNQTSMYLCASSLGTYEQYFGPGTRLTVT.

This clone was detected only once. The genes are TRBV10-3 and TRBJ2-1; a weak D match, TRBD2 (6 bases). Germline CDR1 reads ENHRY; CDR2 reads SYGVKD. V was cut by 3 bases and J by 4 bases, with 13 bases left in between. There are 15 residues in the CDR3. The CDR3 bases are TGTGCCATCAGTGAAGAGGCGGGATTATACAATGAGCAGTTCTTC. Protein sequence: CAISEEAGLYNEQFF.

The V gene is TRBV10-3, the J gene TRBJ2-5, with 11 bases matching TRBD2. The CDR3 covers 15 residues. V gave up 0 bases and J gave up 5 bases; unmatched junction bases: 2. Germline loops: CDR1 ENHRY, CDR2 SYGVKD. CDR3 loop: CAISESSSGGETQYF. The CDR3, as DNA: TGTGCCATCAGTGAGTCGTCTAGCGGGGGGGAGACCCAGTACTTC.

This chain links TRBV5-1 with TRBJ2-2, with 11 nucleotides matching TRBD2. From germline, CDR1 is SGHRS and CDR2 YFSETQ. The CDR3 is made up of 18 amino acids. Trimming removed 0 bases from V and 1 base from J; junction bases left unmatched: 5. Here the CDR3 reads CASSLGRTSGLNTGELFF. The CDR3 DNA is TGCGCCAGCAGCTTGGGACGGACTAGCGGGTTGAACACCGGGGAGCTGTTTTTT.

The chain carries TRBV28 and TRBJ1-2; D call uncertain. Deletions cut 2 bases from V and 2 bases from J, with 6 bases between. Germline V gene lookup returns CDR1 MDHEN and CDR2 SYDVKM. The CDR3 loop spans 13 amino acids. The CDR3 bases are TGTGCCAGCAGTTTAGGGCAGAACTATGGCTACACCTTC. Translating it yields CASSLGQNYGYTF.

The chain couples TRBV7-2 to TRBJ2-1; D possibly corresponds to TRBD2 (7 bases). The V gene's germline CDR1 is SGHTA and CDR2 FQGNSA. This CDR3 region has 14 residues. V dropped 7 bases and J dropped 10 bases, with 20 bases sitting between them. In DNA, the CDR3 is TGTGCCAGCACATCCATTGCGGGGGCGGGCGAGCAGTTCTTC. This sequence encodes CASTSIAGAGEQFF.

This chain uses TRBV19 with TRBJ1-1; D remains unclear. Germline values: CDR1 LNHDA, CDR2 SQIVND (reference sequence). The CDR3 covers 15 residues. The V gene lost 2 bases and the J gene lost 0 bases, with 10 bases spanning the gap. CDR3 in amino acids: CASSITPLLNTEAFF. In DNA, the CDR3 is TGTGCCAGTAGTATAACACCCCTATTGAACACTGAAGCTTTCTTT.

The CDR3 DNA sequence: TGTGCCAGCAGTGAATTCACAGACAACTATGGCTACACCTTC. Its translation: CASSEFTDNYGYTF. V and J are TRBV2 and TRBJ1-2; no clear D. Germline V gene sequence: CDR1 SNHLY, CDR2 FYNNEI. This CDR3 has 14 residues. V shed 2 bases and J shed 2 bases, with 9 bases lying between them.